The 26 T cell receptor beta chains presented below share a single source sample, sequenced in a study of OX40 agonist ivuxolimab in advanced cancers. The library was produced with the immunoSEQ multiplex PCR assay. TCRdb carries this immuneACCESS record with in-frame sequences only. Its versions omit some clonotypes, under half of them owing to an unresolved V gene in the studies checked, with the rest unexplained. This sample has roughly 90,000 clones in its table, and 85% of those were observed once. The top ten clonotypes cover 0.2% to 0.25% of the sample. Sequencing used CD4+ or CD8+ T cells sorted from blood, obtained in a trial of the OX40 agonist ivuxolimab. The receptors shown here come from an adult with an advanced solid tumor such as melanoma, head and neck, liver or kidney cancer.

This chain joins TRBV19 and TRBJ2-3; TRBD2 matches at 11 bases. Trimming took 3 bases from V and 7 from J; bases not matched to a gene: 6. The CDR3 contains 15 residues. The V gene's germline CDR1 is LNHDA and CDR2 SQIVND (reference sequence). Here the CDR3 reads CASSMSSGGANTQYF. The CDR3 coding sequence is TGTGCCAGTAGTATGAGTAGCGGGGGGGCAAATACGCAGTATTTT.

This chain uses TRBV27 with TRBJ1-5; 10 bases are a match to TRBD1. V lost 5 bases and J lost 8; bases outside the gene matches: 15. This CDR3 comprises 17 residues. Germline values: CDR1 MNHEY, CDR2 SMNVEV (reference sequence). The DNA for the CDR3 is TGTGCCAGCAGTGAAACAGTAACCGGGACAGGGGACGAGCCCCAGCATTTT. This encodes CASSETVTGTGDEPQHF.

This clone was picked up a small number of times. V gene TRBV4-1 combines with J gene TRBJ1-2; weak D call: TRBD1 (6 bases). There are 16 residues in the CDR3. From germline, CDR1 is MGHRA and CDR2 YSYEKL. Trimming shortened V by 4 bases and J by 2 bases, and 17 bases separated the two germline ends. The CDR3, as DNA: TGCGCCAGCAGCCGACCTAGTGCGGGGGCGAACTATGGCTACACCTTC. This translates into CASSRPSAGANYGYTF.

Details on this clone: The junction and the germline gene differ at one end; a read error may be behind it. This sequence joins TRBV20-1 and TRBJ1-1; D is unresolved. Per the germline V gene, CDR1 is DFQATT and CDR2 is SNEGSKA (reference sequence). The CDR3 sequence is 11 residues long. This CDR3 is CSAGDKAEAFF. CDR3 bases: TGCAGTGCTGGAGACAAGGCTGAAGCTTTCTTT.

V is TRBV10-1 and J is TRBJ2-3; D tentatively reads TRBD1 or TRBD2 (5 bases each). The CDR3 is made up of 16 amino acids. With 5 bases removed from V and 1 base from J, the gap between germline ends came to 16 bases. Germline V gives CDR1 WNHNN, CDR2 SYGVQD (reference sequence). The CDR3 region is CASSSIEGRGTDTQYF. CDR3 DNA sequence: TGCGCCAGCAGTAGTATAGAGGGGCGAGGCACAGATACGCAGTATTTT.

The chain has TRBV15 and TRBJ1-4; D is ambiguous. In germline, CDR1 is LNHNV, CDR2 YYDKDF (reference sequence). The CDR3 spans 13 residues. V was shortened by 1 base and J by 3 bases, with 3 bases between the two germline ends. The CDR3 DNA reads TGTGCCACCAGCAGAGGGCCTAATGAAAAACTGTTTTTT. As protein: CATSRGPNEKLFF.

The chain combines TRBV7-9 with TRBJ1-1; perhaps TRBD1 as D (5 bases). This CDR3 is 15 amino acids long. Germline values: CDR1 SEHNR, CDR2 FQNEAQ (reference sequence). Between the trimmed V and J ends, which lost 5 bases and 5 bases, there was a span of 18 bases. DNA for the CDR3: TGTGCCAGCAGCCTCCAGGGAGGTGGTAGAACTGAAGCTTTCTTT. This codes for CASSLQGGGRTEAFF.

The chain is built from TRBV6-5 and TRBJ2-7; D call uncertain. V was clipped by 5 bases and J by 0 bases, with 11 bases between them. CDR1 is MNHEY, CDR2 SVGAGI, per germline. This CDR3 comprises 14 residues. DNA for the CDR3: TGTGCCAGCAGTACAGTTTCGAGCTCCTACGAGCAGTACTTC. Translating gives CASSTVSSSYEQYF.

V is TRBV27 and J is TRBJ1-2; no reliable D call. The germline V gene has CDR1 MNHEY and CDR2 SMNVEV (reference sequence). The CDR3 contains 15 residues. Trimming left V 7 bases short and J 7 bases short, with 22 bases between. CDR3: CASISLSRAVSGYTF. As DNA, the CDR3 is TGTGCCAGCATCAGTCTCTCGAGGGCGGTCTCTGGCTACACCTTC.

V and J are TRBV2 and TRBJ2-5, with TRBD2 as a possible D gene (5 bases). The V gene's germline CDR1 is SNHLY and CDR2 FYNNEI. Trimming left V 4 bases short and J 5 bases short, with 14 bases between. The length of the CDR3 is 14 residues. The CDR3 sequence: CASSVEGLGETQYF. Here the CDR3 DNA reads TGTGCCAGCAGTGTAGAGGGATTGGGGGAGACCCAGTACTTC.

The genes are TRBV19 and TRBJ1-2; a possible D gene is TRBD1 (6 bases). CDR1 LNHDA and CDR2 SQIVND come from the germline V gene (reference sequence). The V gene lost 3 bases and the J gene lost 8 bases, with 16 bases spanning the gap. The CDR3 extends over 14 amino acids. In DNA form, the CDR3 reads TGTGCCAGTAGTATCGGGACACCGCGCGGAGGCTACACCTTC. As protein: CASSIGTPRGGYTF.

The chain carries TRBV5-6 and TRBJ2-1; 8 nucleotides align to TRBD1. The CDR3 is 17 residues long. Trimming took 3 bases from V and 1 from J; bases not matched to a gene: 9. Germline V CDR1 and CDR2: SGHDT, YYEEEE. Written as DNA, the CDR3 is TGTGCCAGCAGCTCCCGACAGGGGAAATATTCCTACAATGAGCAGTTCTTC. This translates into CASSSRQGKYSYNEQFF.

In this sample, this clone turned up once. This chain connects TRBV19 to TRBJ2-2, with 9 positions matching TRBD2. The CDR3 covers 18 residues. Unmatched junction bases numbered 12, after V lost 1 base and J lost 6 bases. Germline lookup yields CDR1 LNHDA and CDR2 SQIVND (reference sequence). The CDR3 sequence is CASSIAPWGSGSSGELFF. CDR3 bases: TGTGCCAGTAGTATAGCCCCTTGGGGTAGCGGGAGTTCCGGGGAGCTGTTTTTT.

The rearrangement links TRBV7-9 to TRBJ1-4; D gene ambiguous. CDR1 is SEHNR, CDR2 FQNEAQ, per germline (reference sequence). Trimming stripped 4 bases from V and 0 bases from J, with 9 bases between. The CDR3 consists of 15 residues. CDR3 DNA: TGTGCCAGCAGCTCCCTCCGACCAACTAATGAAAAACTGTTTTTT. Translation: CASSSLRPTNEKLFF.

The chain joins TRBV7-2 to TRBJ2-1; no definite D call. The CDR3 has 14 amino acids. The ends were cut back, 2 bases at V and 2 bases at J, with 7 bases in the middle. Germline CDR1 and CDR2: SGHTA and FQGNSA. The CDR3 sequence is CASSLLPAYNEQFF. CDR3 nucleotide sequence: TGTGCCAGCAGCTTATTACCTGCCTACAATGAGCAGTTCTTC.

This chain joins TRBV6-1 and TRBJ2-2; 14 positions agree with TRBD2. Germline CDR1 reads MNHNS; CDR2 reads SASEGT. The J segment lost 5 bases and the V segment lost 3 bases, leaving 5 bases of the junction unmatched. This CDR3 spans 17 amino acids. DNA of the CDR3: TGTGCCAGCAGTGACGTGTGGACTAGCGGGAGGACCGGGGAGCTGTTTTTT. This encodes CASSDVWTSGRTGELFF.

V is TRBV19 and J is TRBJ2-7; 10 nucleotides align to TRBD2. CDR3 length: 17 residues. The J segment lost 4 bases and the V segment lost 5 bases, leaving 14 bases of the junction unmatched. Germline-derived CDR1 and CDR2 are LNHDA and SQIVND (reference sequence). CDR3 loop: CASSPATSGRAGYEQYF. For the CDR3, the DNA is TGTGCCAGTAGTCCCGCCACCAGCGGGAGGGCCGGGTACGAGCAGTACTTC.

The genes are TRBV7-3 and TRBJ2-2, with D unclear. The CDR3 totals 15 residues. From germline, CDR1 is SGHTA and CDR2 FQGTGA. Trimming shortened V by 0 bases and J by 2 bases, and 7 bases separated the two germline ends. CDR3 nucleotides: TGTGCCAGCAGCTTAACCCACGGAAACACCGGGGAGCTGTTTTTT. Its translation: CASSLTHGNTGELFF.

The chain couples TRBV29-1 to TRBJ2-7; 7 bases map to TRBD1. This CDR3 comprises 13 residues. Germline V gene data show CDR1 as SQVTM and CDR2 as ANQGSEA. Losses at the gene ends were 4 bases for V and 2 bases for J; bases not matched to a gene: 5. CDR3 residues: CSVARQGTYEQYF. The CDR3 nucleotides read TGCAGCGTTGCTAGACAGGGAACCTACGAGCAGTACTTC.

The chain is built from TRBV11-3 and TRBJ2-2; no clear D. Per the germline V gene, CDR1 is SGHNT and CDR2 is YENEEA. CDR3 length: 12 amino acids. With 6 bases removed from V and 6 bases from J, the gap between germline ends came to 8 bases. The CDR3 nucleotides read TGTGCCAGCAGTATAAGCGCCGGGGAGCTGTTTTTT. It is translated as CASSISAGELFF.

CDR3 loop: CASSQRGQGLGLNQPQHF. For the CDR3, the DNA is TGTGCCAGCAGCCAAAGGGGACAGGGCCTTGGGTTAAATCAGCCCCAGCATTTT. This rearrangement joins TRBV13 to TRBJ1-5; the match to TRBD1 covers 9 bases. This CDR3 contains 18 residues. V shed 5 bases and J 4 bases; nucleotides not matched to a gene: 15. The germline V gene has CDR1 PRHDT and CDR2 FYEKMQ (reference sequence).

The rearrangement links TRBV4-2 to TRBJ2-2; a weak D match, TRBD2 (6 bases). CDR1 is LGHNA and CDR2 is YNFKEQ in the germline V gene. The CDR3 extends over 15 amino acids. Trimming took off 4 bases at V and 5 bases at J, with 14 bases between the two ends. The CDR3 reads CASSPRTGGTGELFF. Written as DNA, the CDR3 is TGTGCCAGCAGCCCCCGGACTGGGGGGACCGGGGAGCTGTTTTTT.

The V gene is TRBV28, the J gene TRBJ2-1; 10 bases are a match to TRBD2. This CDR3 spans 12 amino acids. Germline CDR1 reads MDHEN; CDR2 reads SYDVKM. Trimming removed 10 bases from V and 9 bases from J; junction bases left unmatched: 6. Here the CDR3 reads CATAGGPGEQFF. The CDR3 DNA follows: TGTGCCACAGCGGGGGGGCCCGGTGAGCAGTTCTTC.

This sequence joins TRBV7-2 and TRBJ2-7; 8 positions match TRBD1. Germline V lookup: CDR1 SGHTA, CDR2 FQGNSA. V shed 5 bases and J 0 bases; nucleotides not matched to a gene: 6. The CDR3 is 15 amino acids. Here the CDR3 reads CASSPRGTGSYEQYF. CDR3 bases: TGTGCCAGCAGCCCCAGGGGGACAGGCTCCTACGAGCAGTACTTC.

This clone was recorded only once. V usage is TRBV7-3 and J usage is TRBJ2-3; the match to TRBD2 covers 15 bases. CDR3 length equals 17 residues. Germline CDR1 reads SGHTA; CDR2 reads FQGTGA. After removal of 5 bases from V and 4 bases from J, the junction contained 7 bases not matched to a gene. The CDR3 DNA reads TGTGCCAGCAGCGCGGCCGGACTAGCGGGGGGGCCAGATACGCAGTATTTT. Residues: CASSAAGLAGGPDTQYF.

CDR3 DNA sequence: TGTGCCAGCAGCGGGACAGGAAACACCGGGGAGCTGTTTTTT. Amino acid sequence: CASSGTGNTGELFF. The J gene is TRBJ2-2, the V gene TRBV6-5; TRBD1 matches at 8 bases. The V and J ends lost 6 bases and 2 bases, in that order; junction bases with no gene match: 2. The germline CDR1 and CDR2 sequences are MNHEY and SVGAGI. The CDR3 spans 14 residues.